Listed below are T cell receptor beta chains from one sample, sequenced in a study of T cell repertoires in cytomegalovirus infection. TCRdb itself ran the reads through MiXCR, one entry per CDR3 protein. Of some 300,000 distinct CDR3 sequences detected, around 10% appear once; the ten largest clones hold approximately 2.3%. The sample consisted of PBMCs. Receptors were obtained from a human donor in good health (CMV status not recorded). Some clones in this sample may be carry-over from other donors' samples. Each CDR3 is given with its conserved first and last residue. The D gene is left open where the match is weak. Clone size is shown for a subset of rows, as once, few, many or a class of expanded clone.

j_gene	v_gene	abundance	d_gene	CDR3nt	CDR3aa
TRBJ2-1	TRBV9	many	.	TGTGCCAGCAGCTCCCAACGGTTTTCCTACAATGAGCAGTTCTTC	CASSSQRFSYNEQFF
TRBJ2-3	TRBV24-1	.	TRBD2	TGTGCCACCAGTGAGCGGGGGGCCACAGATACGCAGTATTTT	CATSERGATDTQYF
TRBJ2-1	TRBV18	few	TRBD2	TGTGCCAGCTCACCACCGGGTACGAGCGGGGGGGCTGTCAATGAGCAGTTCTTC	CASSPPGTSGGAVNEQFF
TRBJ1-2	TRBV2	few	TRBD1	TGTGCCAGCAGAGCGGACAGGGACTATGGCTACACCTTC	CASRADRDYGYTF
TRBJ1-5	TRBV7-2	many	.	TGTGCCAGCAGATTATACCCCCCCCAGCATTTT	CASRLYPPQHF
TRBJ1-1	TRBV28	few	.	TGTGCCAGCAGTCCAGGGGTTCGGACTGAAGCTTTCTTT	CASSPGVRTEAFF
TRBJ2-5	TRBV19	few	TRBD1	TGTGCCAGTAGTACCCCCCGACAGGGGCAGTCTAGGGAGACCCAGTACTTC	CASSTPRQGQSRETQYF
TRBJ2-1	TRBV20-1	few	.	TGCAGTGCTAGTGGCGGTAACTACAATGAGCAGTTCTTC	CSASGGNYNEQFF
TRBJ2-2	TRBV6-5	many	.	TGTGCCAGCAGTTACTCGATTGGTAGATTTTGGGAGCTGTTTTTT	CASSYSIGRFWELFF
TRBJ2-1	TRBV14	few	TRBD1	TGTGCCAGCAGCCAACCGGGACAGGGCAAGTACAATGAGCAGTTCTTC	CASSQPGQGKYNEQFF
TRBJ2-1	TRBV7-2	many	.	TGTGCCAGCAGCTTAGGGAGGCGCTCGGGCTACAATGAGCAGTTCTTC	CASSLGRRSGYNEQFF
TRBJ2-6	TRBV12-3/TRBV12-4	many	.	TGTGCCAGCAGTTCCCGACAGGTTCTTGATTACTCTGGGGCCAACGTCCTGACTTTC	CASSSRQVLDYSGANVLTF
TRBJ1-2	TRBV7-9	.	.	TGTGCCAGCAGCTTGGATTCCAGGGAATTTAACTATGGCTACACCTTC	CASSLDSREFNYGYTF
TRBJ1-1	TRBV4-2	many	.	TGTGCCAGCAGCCAAGATCCAGGGGCCCTGAACACTGAAGCTTTCTTT	CASSQDPGALNTEAFF
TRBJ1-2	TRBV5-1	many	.	TGCGCCAGCAGCCTTGAAAGGTCTAGTGGCTACACCTTC	CASSLERSSGYTF
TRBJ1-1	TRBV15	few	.	TGTGCCACCAGCAGAGGTCTGAGGGGGACGAACACTGAAGCTTTCTTT	CATSRGLRGTNTEAFF
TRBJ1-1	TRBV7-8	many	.	TGTGCCAGCAGCTTAGTGGTGTCGAACACTGAAGCTTTCTTT	CASSLVVSNTEAFF
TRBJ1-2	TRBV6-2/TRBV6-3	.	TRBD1	TGTGCCAGCAACTACCCGGGACAGGCGACCTTGGGCTACACCTTC	CASNYPGQATLGYTF
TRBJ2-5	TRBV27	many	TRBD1	TGTGCCAGCAGTTCGCTCTTCCGGGACAGAAGCCCCGAAGAGACCCAGTACTTC	CASSSLFRDRSPEETQYF
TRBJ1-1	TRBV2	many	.	TGTGCCAGCAGCGAGACCGGTGCGGGCACTGAAGCTTTCTTT	CASSETGAGTEAFF
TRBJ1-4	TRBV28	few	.	TGTGCCAGCAGCCTAGCCCCCGGGACGCGCTTCGCAACTAATGAAAAACTGTTTTTT	CASSLAPGTRFATNEKLFF
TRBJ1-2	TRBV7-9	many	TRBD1	TGTGCCAGCAGCCCAGGGGGCTTCTACACCTTC	CASSPGGFYTF
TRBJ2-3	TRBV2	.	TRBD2	TGTGCCAGCAGTGTAGCGGGGGTTAGCACAGATACGCAGTATTTT	CASSVAGVSTDTQYF
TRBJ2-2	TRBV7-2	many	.	TGTGCCAGCAGCGGCAAGGACAGGAACACCGGGGAGCTGTTTTTT	CASSGKDRNTGELFF
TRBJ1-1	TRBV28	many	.	TGTGCCAGCAGTCCCTCTCTTCGGGGGCAGGCTTTCTTT	CASSPSLRGQAFF
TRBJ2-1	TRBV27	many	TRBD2	TGTGCCAGCAGTTTGGCTAGCGGGGGCTCCGGGGCCTACAATGAGCAGTTCTTC	CASSLASGGSGAYNEQFF
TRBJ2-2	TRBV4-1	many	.	TGCGCCAGCAGCCAAGAAAGTTCCGGGGAGCTGTTTTTT	CASSQESSGELFF
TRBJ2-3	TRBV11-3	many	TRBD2	TGTGCCAGCAGCTTAGAATTTGCGGGGGGCACAGATACGCAGTATTTT	CASSLEFAGGTDTQYF
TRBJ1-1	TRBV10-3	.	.	TGTGCCACCCACCTGAGGCGAGGGGCAGGGGAGAAGACTGAAGCTTTCTTT	CATHLRRGAGEKTEAFF
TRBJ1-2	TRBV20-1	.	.	TGCAGTGCCGCGGGCGTTTCTGGCTACACCTTC	CSAAGVSGYTF
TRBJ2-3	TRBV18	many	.	TGTGCCAGCTCACCACCAGTGGCGGATACGCAGTATTTT	CASSPPVADTQYF
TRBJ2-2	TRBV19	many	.	TGTGCCAGTAGTATGAGGGGGTTCTCGAACACCGGGGAGCTGTTTTTT	CASSMRGFSNTGELFF
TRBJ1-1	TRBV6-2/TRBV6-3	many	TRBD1	TGTGCCAGCAGACTAGACAGGGCTATGAACACTGAAGCTTTCTTT	CASRLDRAMNTEAFF
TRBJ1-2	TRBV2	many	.	TGTGCCAGCAGGGTCTGGGAGTCTAACTATGGCTACACCTTC	CASRVWESNYGYTF
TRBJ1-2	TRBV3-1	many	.	TGTGCCAGCAGCCAAGACCCGAATGGCTACACCTTC	CASSQDPNGYTF
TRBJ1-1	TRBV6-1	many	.	TGTGCGACAGGGAACACTGAAGCTTTCTTT	CATGNTEAFF
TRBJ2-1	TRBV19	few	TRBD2	TGTGCCACCCGGGCGGGGGGCGGGAATGAGCAGTTCTTC	CATRAGGGNEQFF
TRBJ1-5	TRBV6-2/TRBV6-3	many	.	TGTGCCAGCAGTTACGCGGGGGCTAGCAATCAGCCCCAGCATTTT	CASSYAGASNQPQHF
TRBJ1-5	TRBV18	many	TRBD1	TGTGCCAGCTCACCTCCGGGACAGGGACCTAATCAGCCCCAGCATTTT	CASSPPGQGPNQPQHF
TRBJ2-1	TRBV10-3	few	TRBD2	TGTGCCATCAGTGAGTCACGGGAGCGGGGGGGCAGTGAGCAGTTCTTC	CAISESRERGGSEQFF
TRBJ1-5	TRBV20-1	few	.	TGCAGTGCTTCGACGTCTAGCAATCAGCCCCAGCATTTT	CSASTSSNQPQHF
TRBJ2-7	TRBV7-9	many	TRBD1	TGTGCCAGCAGCAACCGGGACAGCTACGAGCAGTACTTC	CASSNRDSYEQYF
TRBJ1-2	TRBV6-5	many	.	TGTGCCAGCAGTTACTCCGGGATGGTCGGCGAGTGGGGCTACACCTTC	CASSYSGMVGEWGYTF
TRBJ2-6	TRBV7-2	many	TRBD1	TGTGCCAGCTGCACCCCAGGGGGTTATAGCTCTGGGGCCAACGTCCTGACTTTC	CASCTPGGYSSGANVLTF
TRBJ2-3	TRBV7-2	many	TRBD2	TGTGCCAGCAGTCTCGGGGGGGCTAGAGATACGCAGTATTTT	CASSLGGARDTQYF
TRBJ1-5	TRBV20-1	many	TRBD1	TGCAGTGCTAGAGATGTACAGGGGAATCAGCCCCAGCATTTT	CSARDVQGNQPQHF
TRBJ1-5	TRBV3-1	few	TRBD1	TGTGCCAGCAGCCAAGAACAGGGGGGCAATCAGCCCCAGCATTTT	CASSQEQGGNQPQHF
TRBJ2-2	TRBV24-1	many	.	TGTGCCACCAGACAAATCACCGGGGAGCTGTTTTTT	CATRQITGELFF
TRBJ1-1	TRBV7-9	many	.	TGTGCCAGCAGCTTAAGGGGGGAGATTGAAGCTTTCTTT	CASSLRGEIEAFF
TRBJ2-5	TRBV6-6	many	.	TGTGCCAGCAGTTACAAAGAAGGTGGAGAGACCCAGTACTTC	CASSYKEGGETQYF
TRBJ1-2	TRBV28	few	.	TGTGCCAGCAGTTCGACACCTGGATATGGCTACACCTTC	CASSSTPGYGYTF
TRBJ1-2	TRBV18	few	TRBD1	TGTGCCAGCTCACAGGACAGGGGGCACTATGGCTACACCTTC	CASSQDRGHYGYTF
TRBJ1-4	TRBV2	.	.	TGTGCCAGCAGTGAAGGATGGCCAACTAATGAAAAACTGTTTTTT	CASSEGWPTNEKLFF
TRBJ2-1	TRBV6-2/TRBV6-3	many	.	TGTGCCGCCCAAGCAGGGTACAATGAGCAGTTCTTC	CAAQAGYNEQFF
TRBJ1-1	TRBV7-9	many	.	TGTGCCAGCAGCGGCTCCGACGGGAACACTGAAGCTTTCTTT	CASSGSDGNTEAFF